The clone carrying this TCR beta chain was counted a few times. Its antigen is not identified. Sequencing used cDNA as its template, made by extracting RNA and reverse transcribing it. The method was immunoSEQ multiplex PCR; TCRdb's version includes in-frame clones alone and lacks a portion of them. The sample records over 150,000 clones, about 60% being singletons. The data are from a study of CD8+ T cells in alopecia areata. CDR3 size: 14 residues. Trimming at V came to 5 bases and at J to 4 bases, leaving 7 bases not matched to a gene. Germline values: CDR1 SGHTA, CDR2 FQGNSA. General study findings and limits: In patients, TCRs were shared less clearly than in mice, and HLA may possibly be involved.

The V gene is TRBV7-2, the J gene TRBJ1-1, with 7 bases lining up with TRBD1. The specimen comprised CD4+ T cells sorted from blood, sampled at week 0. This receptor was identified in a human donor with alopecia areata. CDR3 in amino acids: CASSHRQGRTEAFF. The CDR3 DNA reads TGTGCCAGCAGCCACAGACAGGGCCGCACTGAAGCTTTCTTT.